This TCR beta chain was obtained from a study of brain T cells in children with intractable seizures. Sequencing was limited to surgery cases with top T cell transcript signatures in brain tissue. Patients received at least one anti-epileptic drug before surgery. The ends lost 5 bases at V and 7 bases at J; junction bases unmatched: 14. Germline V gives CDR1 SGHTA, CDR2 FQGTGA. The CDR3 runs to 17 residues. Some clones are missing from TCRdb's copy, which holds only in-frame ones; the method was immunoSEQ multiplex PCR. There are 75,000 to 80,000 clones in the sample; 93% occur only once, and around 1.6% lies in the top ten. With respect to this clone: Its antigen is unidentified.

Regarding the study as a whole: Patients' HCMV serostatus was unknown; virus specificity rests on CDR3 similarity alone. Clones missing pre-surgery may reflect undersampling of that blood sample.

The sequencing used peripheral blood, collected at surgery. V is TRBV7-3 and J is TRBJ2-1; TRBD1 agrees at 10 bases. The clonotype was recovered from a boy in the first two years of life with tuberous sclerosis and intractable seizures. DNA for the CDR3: TGTGCCAGCAGCCTGAGGTCCCCTGACAGGGGGCCAAATGAGCAGTTCTTC. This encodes CASSLRSPDRGPNEQFF.